These 14 T cell receptor beta chains came from one sample sequenced in a study of T cell responses to AZD1222 COVID-19 vaccine (dated by TCRdb to the early 2020s). The time point label of this sample denotes: baseline before first vaccination. Library preparation employed the immunoSEQ multiplex PCR assay. This is the immuneACCESS table as TCRdb keeps it, with only in-frame sequences that have V and J called. A part of the clones is gone; compared with another copy, unresolved V genes explain less than half, and the rest is unexplained. Within this sample are 130,000 to 150,000 clones, with around 90% of them counted one time only. The top ten constitute approximately 2.6% of the sample. The sequencing here drew on peripheral blood, taken on day 0 of AZD1222 vaccination. The receptors stem from an adult in good health.

V gene TRBV28 combines with J gene TRBJ1-2; D ambiguous. The CDR3 contains 13 residues. The V end lost 4 bases, the J end lost 4 bases, and 10 bases lay between the germline ends. Germline values: CDR1 MDHEN, CDR2 SYDVKM. For the CDR3, the DNA is TGTGCCAGCAGTTGTTTGGGGTGCTATGGCTACACCTTC. Its protein product is CASSCLGCYGYTF.

This clone was seen a few times. This rearrangement joins TRBV5-1 to TRBJ2-7, with D perhaps TRBD1 (6 bases). The CDR3 extends over 14 amino acids. V lost 6 bases, J lost 7 bases, and 20 bases lay in between. Germline lookup yields CDR1 SGHRS and CDR2 YFSETQ. Written as DNA, the CDR3 is TGCGCCAGCACCCCGGGACAAGGGGATTCGGAGCAGTACTTC. Its translation: CASTPGQGDSEQYF.

The chain couples TRBV28 to TRBJ1-1; D is unresolved. CDR3 length: 11 residues. Looked up from germline, CDR1 is MDHEN and CDR2 is SYDVKM. The ends were cut back, 8 bases at V and 2 bases at J, with 6 bases in the middle. CDR3 sequence: CASSSNTEAFF. The CDR3, as DNA: TGTGCCAGCTCTAGTAACACTGAAGCTTTCTTT.

The J gene is TRBJ1-3, the V gene TRBV7-6; the D gene is possibly TRBD1 (5 bases). The CDR3 runs to 16 residues. Between the trimmed V and J ends, which lost 3 bases and 0 bases, there was a span of 12 bases. Germline CDR1 is SGHVS and CDR2 is FNYEAQ. CDR3 sequence reads: CASSFPQGHSGNTIYF. The CDR3 region has the DNA TGTGCCAGCAGCTTCCCCCAGGGCCACTCTGGAAACACCATATATTTT. Full variable domain (remainder filled in from reference TRBV7-6 and TRBJ1-3): GAGVSQSPRYKVTKRGQDVALRCDPISGHVSLYWYRQALGQGPEFLTYFNYEAQQDKSGLPNDRFSAERPEGSISTLTIQRTEQRDSAMYRCASSFPQGHSGNTIYFGEGSWLTVV.

The chain links TRBV2 to TRBJ2-3, with D unresolved. Trimming took 8 bases from V and 1 from J, leaving 13 bases between them. The germline gives CDR1 SNHLY, CDR2 FYNNEI. This CDR3 spans 14 amino acids. Written as DNA, the CDR3 is TGTGCCAGCGGTCGTGTTCTAGGCACAGATACGCAGTATTTT. This sequence encodes CASGRVLGTDTQYF.

The rearrangement uses TRBV11-1 and TRBJ2-7; D ambiguous. This CDR3 contains 11 residues. V lost 5 bases and J 4 bases, leaving 6 bases between the germline ends. Germline lookup yields CDR1 SGHAT and CDR2 FQDESV (reference sequence). Written as DNA, the CDR3 is TGTGCCAGCAGCACCCTTTACGAGCAGTACTTC. It translates to CASSTLYEQYF. Supplemented by reference TRBV11-1 and TRBJ2-7, the full variable domain reads EAEVAQSPRYKITEKSQAVAFWCDPISGHATLYWYRQILGQGPELLVQFQDESVVDDSQLPKDRFSAERLKGVDSTLKIQPAELGDSAMYLCASSTLYEQYFGPGTRLTVT.

This chain connects TRBV4-2 to TRBJ2-2; D gene unclear. V shed 0 bases and J shed 8 bases, with 13 bases lying between them. This CDR3 contains 15 residues. Germline CDR1 and CDR2: LGHNA and YNFKEQ. The CDR3 protein is CASSQDMTSRGELFF. CDR3 coding DNA: TGTGCCAGCAGCCAAGATATGACATCCCGTGGGGAGCTGTTTTTT.

The CDR3 loop is CASGLAWGTIYF. CDR3 coding DNA: TGTGCCAGCGGTCTAGCCTGGGGCACCATATATTTT. The chain recombines TRBV12-3 or TRBV12-4 with TRBJ1-3; D gene unclear. V gave up 8 bases and J gave up 9 bases, with 14 bases separating them. This CDR3 is built from 12 residues.

This chain joins TRBV11-2 and TRBJ1-4; D gene ambiguous. In germline, CDR1 is SGHAT, CDR2 FQNNGV. There are 16 residues in the CDR3. Trimming stripped 0 bases from V and 5 bases from J, with 13 bases between. The CDR3 sequence is CASSLDRAGLNEKLFF. CDR3 coding DNA: TGTGCCAGCAGCTTAGATCGGGCCGGTTTAAATGAAAAACTGTTTTTT.

This chain's CDR3 is CASSPLASSGSYEQYF. The CDR3 bases are TGTGCCAGCAGCCCTCTGGCGTCTAGCGGGAGCTACGAGCAGTACTTC. This chain joins TRBV11-2 and TRBJ2-7; 10 positions agree with TRBD2. The V segment lost 5 bases and the J segment 3 bases; nucleotides outside the gene matches: 10. Germline V gene lookup returns CDR1 SGHAT and CDR2 FQNNGV. This CDR3 contains 16 residues.

The chain carries TRBV5-6 and TRBJ1-6; 10 bases map to TRBD1. Germline V gene lookup returns CDR1 SGHDT and CDR2 YYEEEE. V lost 2 bases, J lost 9 bases, and 5 bases stayed unmatched. CDR3 length: 15 residues. The CDR3 protein is CASSFKTGGSSPLHF. The CDR3, as DNA: TGTGCCAGCAGCTTTAAGACAGGGGGCAGTTCACCCCTCCACTTT.

This chain joins TRBV6-5 and TRBJ1-3; D is unresolved. Germline V gene data show CDR1 as MNHEY and CDR2 as SVGAGI. V dropped 2 bases and J dropped 2 bases, with 10 bases sitting between them. There are 15 residues in the CDR3. The CDR3 reads CASSYRNRAGNTIYF. The CDR3 nucleotides read TGTGCCAGCAGTTACCGTAATAGGGCTGGAAACACCATATATTTT.

The gene calls are TRBV2 and TRBJ1-4; 9 positions match TRBD1. V dropped 4 bases and J dropped 8; count of bases not matched to a gene: 8. CDR1 and CDR2 (germline): SNHLY, FYNNEI. The CDR3 sequence is 15 residues long. The CDR3 reads CASSVGTGTMEKLFF. The DNA for the CDR3 is TGTGCCAGCAGTGTAGGGACAGGGACAATGGAAAAACTGTTTTTT.

The chain is built from TRBV5-4 and TRBJ1-1; D is uncertain. Per germline, CDR1 SGHNT and CDR2 YYREEE (reference sequence). This CDR3 contains 15 residues. Trimming left V 0 bases short and J 4 bases short, with 13 bases between. CDR3 sequence reads: CASSLDSGLVTEAFF. The CDR3, as DNA: TGTGCCAGCAGCTTGGACTCGGGTTTGGTCACTGAAGCTTTCTTT.